The T cell receptor (beta chain) under discussion was sequenced for a study of blood T cell repertoires in COVID-19. Across the whole study: The origin of the acute and convalescent COVID-19 samples was the United States, Italy and Spain. From T cells, B-cell-depleted T cells, or PBMCs came the material, which was cDNA or gDNA.

The Seattle site enrolled patients during active infection and followed them longitudinally. In the original workflow: How many nucleated cells were present was estimated from reference gene primer amplification. Generated by immunoSEQ multiplex PCR, the TCRdb table keeps only in-frame clones and is missing some. V and J calls and clone size are as listed in that table; D and trimming were resolved from the DNA. This table has hundreds of thousands of clones, around 87% appearing once. Trimming shortened V by 1 base and J by 5 bases, and 11 bases separated the two germline ends. Germline-derived CDR1 and CDR2 are MNHNS and SASEGT. This CDR3 has 14 amino acids.

Sample: peripheral blood. The TCR was taken from a woman in her fifties or sixties with COVID-19, enrolled during active disease. The chain has TRBV6-1 and TRBJ1-1; TRBD1 might be the D (5 bases). The CDR3 sequence is CASSEEVTATEAFF. Written as DNA, the CDR3 is TGTGCCAGCAGTGAAGAAGTGACAGCGACTGAAGCTTTCTTT.